This T cell receptor beta chain emerged from a study of blood T cell repertoires in COVID-19. At the level of the study: COVID-19 samples from acute and convalescent phases originated in the United States, Italy and Spain. Sources were T cells, B-cell-depleted T cells, or PBMCs; the material itself was cDNA or gDNA.

In the authors' methods: Reference gene primers were amplified, and this amplification served to estimate nucleated cell counts. Sequencing used immunoSEQ multiplex PCR; TCRdb keeps in-frame clones, though not all of them. V, J and clone size reflect that table, while D and trimming were determined from the DNA. The repertoire has 200,000 to 250,000 clones, 70% to 90% of them found once; the top ten carry about 2.5%. With 4 bases clipped from V and 7 bases from J, the junction kept 7 bases outside the gene matches. This CDR3 comprises 15 residues. Germline V gene sequence: CDR1 LNHNV, CDR2 YYDKDF (reference sequence). Patients at the Seattle site were enrolled during active infection and followed longitudinally.

The V gene is TRBV15, the J gene TRBJ2-1, with 10 bases that match TRBD2. The sequence was collected from a young man with COVID-19, enrolled during active disease. Sequencing was performed on peripheral blood. CDR3 loop: CATSTRLAGINEQFF. The CDR3 DNA reads as TGTGCCACCAGCACCCGACTAGCGGGCATTAATGAGCAGTTCTTC.